The clone carrying this T cell receptor beta chain was counted at least ten times. The antigen remains unidentified. The data originate from a study of blood T cells in healthy people across ages. Points from the study as a whole: While age rose, TCR beta diversity per million T cells dropped in a roughly linear way. There was a strong correlation between TCR beta diversity and naive T cell percentage.

A minimum of 7 million PBMCs was isolated per sample. The V and J ends lost 0 bases and 2 bases respectively, with 10 bases between them. This CDR3 has 15 amino acids. Per the germline V gene, CDR1 is SGDLS and CDR2 is YYNGEE. Next came a second PCR, run for 7 to 11 cycles, which used a sample-barcoded 5' primer along with a J-beta primer mix. Each CDR3 protein is one row after TCRdb ran MiXCR on the 5' RACE reads. The sample contains some 640,000 distinct CDR3 sequences, 25% to 35% of which appear only once. The sample taken for sequencing was blood. The rearrangement joins TRBV9 to TRBJ2-3; D ambiguous. This clonotype originated in an elderly woman in good health. CDR3 bases: TGTGCCAGCAGCGTAGCTGAATCCCTCACAGATACGCAGTATTTT. It is translated as CASSVAESLTDTQYF.